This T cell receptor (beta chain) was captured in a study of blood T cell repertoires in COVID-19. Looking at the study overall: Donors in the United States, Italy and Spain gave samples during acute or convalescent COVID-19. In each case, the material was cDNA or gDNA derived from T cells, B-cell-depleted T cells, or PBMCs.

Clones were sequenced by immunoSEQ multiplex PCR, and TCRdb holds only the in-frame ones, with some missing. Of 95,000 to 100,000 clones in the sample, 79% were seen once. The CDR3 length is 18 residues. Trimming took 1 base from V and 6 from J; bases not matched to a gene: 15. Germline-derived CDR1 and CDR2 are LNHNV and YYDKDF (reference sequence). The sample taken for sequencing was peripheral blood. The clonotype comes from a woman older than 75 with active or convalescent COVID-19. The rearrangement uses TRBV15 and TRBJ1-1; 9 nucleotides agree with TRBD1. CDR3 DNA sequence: TGTGCCACCAGCAGAGGCTGGACAGGGGCCCTTATCCGGGCTGAAGCTTTCTTT. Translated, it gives CATSRGWTGALIRAEAFF.